This T cell receptor (beta chain) was captured by sequencing in a study of blood T cell repertoires in COVID-19. The germline CDR1 and CDR2 sequences are MGHRA and YSYEKL. V lost 1 base and J lost 3, with 7 bases in between. CDR3 length equals 13 residues. Only in-frame clones appear in the TCRdb table, and some are missing; sequencing was by immunoSEQ multiplex PCR. Among 120,000 to 150,000 clones listed, 80% to 90% were seen once. The TCR was taken from a man in his 60s with active or convalescent COVID-19. V is TRBV4-1 and J is TRBJ2-7; D unclear. Sequences were obtained from peripheral blood. CDR3 in DNA: TGCGCCAGCAGCCAAGGAACAGACTACGAGCAGTACTTC. This translates into CASSQGTDYEQYF.